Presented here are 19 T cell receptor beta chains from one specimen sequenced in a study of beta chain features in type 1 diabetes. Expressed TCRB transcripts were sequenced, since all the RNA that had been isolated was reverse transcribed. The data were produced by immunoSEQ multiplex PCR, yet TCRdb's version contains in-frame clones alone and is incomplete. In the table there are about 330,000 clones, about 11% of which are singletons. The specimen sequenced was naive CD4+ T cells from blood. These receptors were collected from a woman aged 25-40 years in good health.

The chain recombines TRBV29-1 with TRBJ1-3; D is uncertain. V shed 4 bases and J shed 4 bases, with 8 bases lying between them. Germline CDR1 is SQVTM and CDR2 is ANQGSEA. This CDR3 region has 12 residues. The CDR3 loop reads CSVVLRGNTIYF. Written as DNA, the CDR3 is TGCAGCGTTGTCCTCAGAGGAAACACCATATATTTT.

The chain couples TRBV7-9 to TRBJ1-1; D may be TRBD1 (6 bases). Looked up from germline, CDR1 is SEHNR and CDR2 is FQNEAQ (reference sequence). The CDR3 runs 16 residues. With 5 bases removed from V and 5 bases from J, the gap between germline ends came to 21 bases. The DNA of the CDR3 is TGTGCCAGCAGCCTTGCATCGGGGGGGCTAGGTACTGAAGCTTTCTTT. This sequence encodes CASSLASGGLGTEAFF. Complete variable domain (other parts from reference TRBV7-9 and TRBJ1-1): DTGVSQNPRHKITKRGQNVTFRCDPISEHNRLYWYRQTLGQGPEFLTYFQNEAQLEKSRLLSDRFSAERPKGSFSTLEIQRTEQGDSAMYLCASSLASGGLGTEAFFGQGTRLTVV.

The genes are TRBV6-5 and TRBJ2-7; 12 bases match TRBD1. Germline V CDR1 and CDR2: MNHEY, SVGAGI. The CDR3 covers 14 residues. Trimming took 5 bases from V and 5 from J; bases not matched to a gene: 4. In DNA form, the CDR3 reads TGTGCCAGCAGTCGAGGGACAGGGGGCAACGAGCAGTACTTC. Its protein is CASSRGTGGNEQYF.

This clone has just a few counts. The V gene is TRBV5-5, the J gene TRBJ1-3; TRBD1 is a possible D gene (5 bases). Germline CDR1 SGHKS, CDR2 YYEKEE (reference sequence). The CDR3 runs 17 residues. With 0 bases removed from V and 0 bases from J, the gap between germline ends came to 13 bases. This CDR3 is CASSLAPTEDSGNTIYF. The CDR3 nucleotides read TGTGCCAGCAGCTTGGCCCCGACAGAAGACTCTGGAAACACCATATATTTT. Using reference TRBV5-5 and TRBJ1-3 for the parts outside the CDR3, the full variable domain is DAGVTQSPTHLIKTRGQQVTLRCSPISGHKSVSWYQQVLGQGPQFIFQYYEKEERGRGNFPDRFSARQFPNYSSELNVNALLLGDSALYLCASSLAPTEDSGNTIYFGEGSWLTVV.

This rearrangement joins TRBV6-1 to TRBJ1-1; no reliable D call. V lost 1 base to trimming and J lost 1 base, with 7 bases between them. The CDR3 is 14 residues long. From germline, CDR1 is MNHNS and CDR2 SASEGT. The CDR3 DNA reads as TGTGCCAGCAGTGAAGTGTCAGAGAACACTGAAGCTTTCTTT. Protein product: CASSEVSENTEAFF.

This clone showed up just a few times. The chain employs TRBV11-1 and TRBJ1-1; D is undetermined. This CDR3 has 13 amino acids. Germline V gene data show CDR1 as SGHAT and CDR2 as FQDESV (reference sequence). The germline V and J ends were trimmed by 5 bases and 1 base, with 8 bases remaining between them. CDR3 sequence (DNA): TGTGCCAGCAGCCATACAGAGAACACTGAAGCTTTCTTT. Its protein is CASSHTENTEAFF.

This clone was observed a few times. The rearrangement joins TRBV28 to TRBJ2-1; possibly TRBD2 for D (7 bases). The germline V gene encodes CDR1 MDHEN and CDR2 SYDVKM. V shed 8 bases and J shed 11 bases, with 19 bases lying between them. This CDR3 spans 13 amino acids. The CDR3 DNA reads TGTGCCAGCCTAAATTCGGCGGGGGCTCAGCAGTTCTTC. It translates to CASLNSAGAQQFF.

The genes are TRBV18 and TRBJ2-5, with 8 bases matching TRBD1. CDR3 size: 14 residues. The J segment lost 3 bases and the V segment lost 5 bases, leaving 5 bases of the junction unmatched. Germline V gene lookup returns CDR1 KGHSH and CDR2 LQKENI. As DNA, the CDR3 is TGTGCCAGCTCATCACAGACAGGGGAAGAGACCCAGTACTTC. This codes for CASSSQTGEETQYF.

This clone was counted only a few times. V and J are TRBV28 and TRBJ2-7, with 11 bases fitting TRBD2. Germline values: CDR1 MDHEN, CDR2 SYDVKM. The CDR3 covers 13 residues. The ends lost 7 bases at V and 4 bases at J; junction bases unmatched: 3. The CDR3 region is CASTGTSGYEQYF. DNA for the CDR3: TGTGCCAGCACAGGGACTAGCGGTTACGAGCAGTACTTC.

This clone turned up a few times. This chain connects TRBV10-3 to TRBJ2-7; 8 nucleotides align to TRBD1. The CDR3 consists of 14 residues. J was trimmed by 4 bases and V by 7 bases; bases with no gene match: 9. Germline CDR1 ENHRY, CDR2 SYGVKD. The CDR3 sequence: CAIKPQGADYEQYF. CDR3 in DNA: TGTGCCATCAAACCTCAGGGGGCGGATTACGAGCAGTACTTC.

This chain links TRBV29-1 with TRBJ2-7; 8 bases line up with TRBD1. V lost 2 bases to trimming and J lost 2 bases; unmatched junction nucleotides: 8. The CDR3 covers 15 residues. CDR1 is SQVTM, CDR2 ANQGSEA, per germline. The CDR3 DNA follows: TGCAGCGTTGAATGGCGGGACAGGATGACCTACGAGCAGTACTTC. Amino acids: CSVEWRDRMTYEQYF.

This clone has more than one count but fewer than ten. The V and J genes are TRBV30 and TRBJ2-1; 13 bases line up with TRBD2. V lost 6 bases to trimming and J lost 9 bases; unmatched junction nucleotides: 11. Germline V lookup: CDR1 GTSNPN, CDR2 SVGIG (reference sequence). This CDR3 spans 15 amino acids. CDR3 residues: CACIRTSGRNGEQFF. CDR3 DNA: TGTGCCTGCATAAGGACTAGCGGGAGAAATGGTGAGCAGTTCTTC.

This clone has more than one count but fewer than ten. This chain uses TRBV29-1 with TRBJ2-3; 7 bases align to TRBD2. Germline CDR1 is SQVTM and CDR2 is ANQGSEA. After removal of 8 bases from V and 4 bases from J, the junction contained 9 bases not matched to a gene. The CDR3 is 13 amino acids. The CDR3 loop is CSLRAGAADTQYF. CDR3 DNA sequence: TGCAGCCTGAGGGCGGGAGCGGCAGATACGCAGTATTTT.

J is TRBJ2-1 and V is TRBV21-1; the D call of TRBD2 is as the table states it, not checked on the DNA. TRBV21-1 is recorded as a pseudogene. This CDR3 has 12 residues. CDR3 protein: CASSIQRTPAVF. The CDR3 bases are TGTGCCAGCAGCATCCAGCGGACCCCCGCTGTCTTC.

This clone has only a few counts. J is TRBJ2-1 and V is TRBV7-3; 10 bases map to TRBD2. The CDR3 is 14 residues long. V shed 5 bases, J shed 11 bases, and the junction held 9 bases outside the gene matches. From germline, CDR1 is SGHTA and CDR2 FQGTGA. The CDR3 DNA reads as TGTGCCAGCAGCATTAGCGGGAGGACAGCTCAGCAGTTCTTC. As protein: CASSISGRTAQQFF.

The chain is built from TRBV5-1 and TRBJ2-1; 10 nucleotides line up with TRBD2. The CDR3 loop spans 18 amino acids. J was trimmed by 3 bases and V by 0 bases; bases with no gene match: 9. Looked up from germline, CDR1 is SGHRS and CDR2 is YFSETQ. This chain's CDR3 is CASSLVRTSGAVYNEQFF. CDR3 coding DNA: TGCGCCAGCAGCTTGGTGAGGACTAGCGGAGCGGTCTACAATGAGCAGTTCTTC. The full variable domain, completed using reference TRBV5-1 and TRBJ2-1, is KAGVTQTPRYLIKTRGQQVTLSCSPISGHRSVSWYQQTPGQGLQFLFEYFSETQRNKGNFPGRFSGRQFSNSRSEMNVSTLELGDSALYLCASSLVRTSGAVYNEQFFGPGTRLTVL.

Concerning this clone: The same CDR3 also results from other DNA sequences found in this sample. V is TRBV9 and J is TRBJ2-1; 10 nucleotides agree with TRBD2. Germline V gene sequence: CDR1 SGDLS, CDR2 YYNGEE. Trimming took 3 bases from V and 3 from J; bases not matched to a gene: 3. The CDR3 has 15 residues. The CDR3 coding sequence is TGTGCCAGCAGCGCCGGACTAGCGGACTACAATGAGCAGTTCTTC. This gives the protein CASSAGLADYNEQFF.

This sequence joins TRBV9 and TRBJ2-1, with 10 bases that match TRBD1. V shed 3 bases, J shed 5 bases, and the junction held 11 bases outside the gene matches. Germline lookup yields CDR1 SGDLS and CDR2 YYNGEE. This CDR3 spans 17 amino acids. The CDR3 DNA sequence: TGTGCCAGCAGCGCGTCCTCGACAGGGGGCGAACACAATGAGCAGTTCTTC. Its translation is CASSASSTGGEHNEQFF.

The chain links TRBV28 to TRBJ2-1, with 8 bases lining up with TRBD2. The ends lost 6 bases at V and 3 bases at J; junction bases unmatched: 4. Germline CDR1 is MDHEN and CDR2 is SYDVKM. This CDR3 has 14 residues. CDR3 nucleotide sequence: TGTGCCAGCAGGGAAGCGGGAGTCTACAATGAGCAGTTCTTC. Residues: CASREAGVYNEQFF. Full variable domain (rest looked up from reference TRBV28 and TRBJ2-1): DVKVTQSSRYLVKRTGEKVFLECVQDMDHENMFWYRQDPGLGLRLIYFSYDVKMKEKGDIPEGYSVSREKKERFSLILESASTNQTSMYLCASREAGVYNEQFFGPGTRLTVL.